Sequencing of this T cell receptor beta chain was carried out in a study of blood T cell repertoires in COVID-19. The overall study: Samples came from the United States, Italy and Spain, spanning acute and convalescent COVID-19. The cDNA or gDNA used as material had been derived from T cells, B-cell-depleted T cells, or PBMCs.

A Seattle source enrolled patients during active infection and followed them longitudinally. V was clipped by 6 bases and J by 2 bases, with 14 bases between them. The CDR3 covers 15 residues. CDR1 is MNHEY, CDR2 SVGAGI, per germline. The table came from immunoSEQ multiplex PCR; TCRdb's copy has only in-frame clones and leaves some out. The data contain about 300,000 clones, approximately 84% of them seen just once; the ten biggest clones take up roughly 1.5%. The V and J genes are TRBV6-5 and TRBJ1-5; D ambiguous. The sample comprised peripheral blood. The receptor was isolated from a human donor with COVID-19, enrolled during active disease. The donor label of this sample is uncertain. Here the CDR3 DNA reads TGTGCCAGCAGCCCACAGTGGGAGGGCAATCAGCCCCAGCATTTT. Translation gives CASSPQWEGNQPQHF.